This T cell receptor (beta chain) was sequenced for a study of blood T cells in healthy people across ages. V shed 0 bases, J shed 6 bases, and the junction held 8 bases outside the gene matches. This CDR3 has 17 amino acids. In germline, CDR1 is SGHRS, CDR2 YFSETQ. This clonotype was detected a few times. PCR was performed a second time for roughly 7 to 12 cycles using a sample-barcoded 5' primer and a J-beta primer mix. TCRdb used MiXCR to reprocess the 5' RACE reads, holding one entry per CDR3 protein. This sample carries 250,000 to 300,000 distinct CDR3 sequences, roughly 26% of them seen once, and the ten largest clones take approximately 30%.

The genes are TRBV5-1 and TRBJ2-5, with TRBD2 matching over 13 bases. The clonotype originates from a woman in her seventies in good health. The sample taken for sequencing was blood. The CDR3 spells CASSLALSLAGGKTQYF. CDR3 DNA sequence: TGCGCCAGCAGCTTGGCCTTGTCACTAGCGGGAGGGAAGACCCAGTACTTC.